Shown below are 25 T cell receptor beta chains from a single sample sequenced in a study of technical replicates of blood from a handful of donors. Data came from immunoSEQ multiplex PCR; TCRdb stores just in-frame clones and leaves some out. The data contain roughly 76,000 clones, under 95% of them seen just once; the ten biggest clones take up 0.26%. Material for sequencing was T cells isolated from PBMCs. The source of these receptors is a human donor in good health.

The chain employs TRBV7-9 and TRBJ2-1; possibly TRBD1 for D (6 bases). Germline values: CDR1 SEHNR, CDR2 FQNEAQ (reference sequence). Trimming shortened V by 3 bases and J by 3 bases, and 12 bases separated the two germline ends. CDR3 length: 15 residues. The CDR3 DNA sequence: TGTGCCAGCAGCTTTTCAGGGACACTCTACAATGAGCAGTTCTTC. This encodes CASSFSGTLYNEQFF.

This sequence joins TRBV7-9 and TRBJ2-5; no reliable D call. Trimming shortened V by 2 bases and J by 2 bases, and 9 bases separated the two germline ends. The CDR3 totals 14 residues. Germline CDR1 is SEHNR and CDR2 is FQNEAQ (reference sequence). This CDR3 is CASSLLQSQETQYF. DNA for the CDR3: TGTGCCAGCAGCTTACTCCAGTCTCAAGAGACCCAGTACTTC.

The rearrangement joins TRBV5-4 to TRBJ2-5; D is possibly TRBD1 (6 bases). CDR1 and CDR2 from the germline V gene are SGHNT and YYREEE (reference sequence). CDR3 size: 15 residues. Trimming took 2 bases from V and 3 from J, leaving 14 bases between them. The CDR3 nucleotides read TGTGCCAGCAGCTTAAATTCGTACAGGGAAGAGACCCAGTACTTC. Translation gives CASSLNSYREETQYF. Together with reference TRBV5-4 and TRBJ2-5, the CDR3 gives the full variable domain: ETGVTQSPTHLIKTRGQQVTLRCSSQSGHNTVSWYQQALGQGPQFIFQYYREEENGRGNFPPRFSGLQFPNYSSELNVNALELDDSALYLCASSLNSYREETQYFGPGTRLLVL.

The chain uses TRBV18 and TRBJ2-7; possibly TRBD2 for D (5 bases). The CDR3 has 14 residues. Germline V gene data show CDR1 as KGHSH and CDR2 as LQKENI. V lost 2 bases and J 5 bases, leaving 13 bases between the germline ends. The CDR3 DNA reads as TGTGCCAGCTCACCAGAAGTCCTAGCCAACGAGCAGTACTTC. It is translated as CASSPEVLANEQYF.

The chain joins TRBV18 to TRBJ1-2; no clear D gene. There are 15 residues in the CDR3. Germline V gene data show CDR1 as KGHSH and CDR2 as LQKENI. V lost 4 bases and J lost 0, with 12 bases in between. The CDR3 coding sequence is TGTGCCAGCTCACTCCAAGGCGGTACTAACTATGGCTACACCTTC. Its protein is CASSLQGGTNYGYTF.

The V gene is TRBV5-1, the J gene TRBJ1-1; 7 nucleotides line up with TRBD1. The trim removed 0 bases at V and 4 bases at J, leaving 3 bases unmatched. CDR3 length equals 14 residues. Germline V gene lookup returns CDR1 SGHRS and CDR2 YFSETQ. The CDR3: CASSLGRGVTEAFF. CDR3 DNA: TGCGCCAGCAGCTTGGGCAGGGGGGTCACTGAAGCTTTCTTT. The full variable domain, rest sourced from reference TRBV5-1 and TRBJ1-1, is KAGVTQTPRYLIKTRGQQVTLSCSPISGHRSVSWYQQTPGQGLQFLFEYFSETQRNKGNFPGRFSGRQFSNSRSEMNVSTLELGDSALYLCASSLGRGVTEAFFGQGTRLTVV.

The chain is built from TRBV11-3 and TRBJ2-3; D not certain. Trimming stripped 2 bases from V and 4 bases from J, with 7 bases between. The CDR3 length is 13 residues. CDR1 and CDR2 (germline): SGHNT, YENEEA. CDR3 coding DNA: TGTGCCAGCAGCTTAATGGGCGCAGATACGCAGTATTTT. Its protein product is CASSLMGADTQYF.

The V and J genes are TRBV4-1 and TRBJ2-5; no clear D gene. Trimming removed 1 base at V and 1 base at J, with 7 bases between. The CDR3 is 14 amino acids. Germline V CDR1 and CDR2: MGHRA, YSYEKL. CDR3 residues: CASSQGNTQETQYF. The CDR3, as DNA: TGCGCCAGCAGCCAAGGTAACACCCAAGAGACCCAGTACTTC.

This sequence joins TRBV5-6 and TRBJ2-3; 8 nucleotides agree with TRBD2. Germline CDR1 is SGHDT and CDR2 is YYEEEE. This CDR3 has 17 residues. V shed 4 bases, J shed 0 bases, and the junction held 10 bases outside the gene matches. This CDR3 reads CASSRPRLARSTDTQYF. The CDR3 coding sequence is TGTGCCAGCAGCCGCCCAAGACTAGCGCGTAGCACAGATACGCAGTATTTT. Looking up the rest from reference TRBV5-6 and TRBJ2-3 gives the full variable domain: DAGVTQSPTHLIKTRGQQVTLRCSPKSGHDTVSWYQQALGQGPQFIFQYYEEEERQRGNFPDRFSGHQFPNYSSELNVNALLLGDSALYLCASSRPRLARSTDTQYFGPGTRLTVL.

The chain joins TRBV5-6 to TRBJ2-7; D unresolved. Per the germline V gene, CDR1 is SGHDT and CDR2 is YYEEEE. CDR3 length: 13 residues. V was clipped by 1 base and J by 4 bases, with 9 bases between them. CDR3 region: CASSLSNLYEQYF. The CDR3 coding sequence is TGTGCCAGCAGCTTGAGTAACTTGTACGAGCAGTACTTC. Using reference TRBV5-6 and TRBJ2-7 for the parts outside the CDR3, the full variable domain is DAGVTQSPTHLIKTRGQQVTLRCSPKSGHDTVSWYQQALGQGPQFIFQYYEEEERQRGNFPDRFSGHQFPNYSSELNVNALLLGDSALYLCASSLSNLYEQYFGPGTRLTVT.

The gene calls are TRBV5-6 and TRBJ1-2; no clear D. V was pared by 2 bases and J by 4 bases, with 12 bases between. Germline assignment: CDR1 SGHDT and CDR2 YYEEEE. This CDR3 region has 14 residues. CDR3 in DNA: TGTGCCAGCAGCTTCGGTGTGGTGCCCTATGGCTACACCTTC. Protein sequence: CASSFGVVPYGYTF.

V gene TRBV2 combines with J gene TRBJ2-7; D is unclear. CDR3 length equals 13 residues. In germline, CDR1 is SNHLY, CDR2 FYNNEI. With 6 bases removed from V and 3 bases from J, the gap between germline ends came to 12 bases. CDR3 residues: CASSPGGFYEQYF. The CDR3 nucleotides are TGTGCCAGCAGCCCAGGTGGGTTCTACGAGCAGTACTTC.

Here the CDR3 reads CASSAPGHTYEKLFF. DNA for the CDR3: TGCGCCAGCAGCGCGCCGGGACACACCTATGAAAAACTGTTTTTT. The J gene is TRBJ1-4, the V gene TRBV4-1, with D tentatively TRBD1 (6 bases). Trimming cost V 5 bases and J 6 bases, with 16 bases left between them. Germline CDR1 is MGHRA and CDR2 is YSYEKL. The CDR3 runs 15 residues.

This rearrangement joins TRBV10-3 to TRBJ2-1; 9 bases are shared with TRBD2. V trimming: 8 bases; J trimming: 7 bases; junction bases outside the gene matches: 21. CDR1 is ENHRY and CDR2 is SYGVKD in the germline V gene. The CDR3 covers 18 residues. CDR3 in DNA: TGTGCCATCCGGAGCACCGGGACTAGCCTCTTTATACGGAATGAGCAGTTCTTC. It translates to CAIRSTGTSLFIRNEQFF.

The chain combines TRBV19 with TRBJ1-5, with D tentatively TRBD1 (6 bases). The CDR3 is 15 residues long. In germline, CDR1 is LNHDA, CDR2 SQIVND (reference sequence). V gave up 5 bases and J gave up 3 bases, with 14 bases separating them. The CDR3 coding sequence is TGTGCCAGTAGTGCCACAGGGACCTACAATCAGCCCCAGCATTTT. It encodes CASSATGTYNQPQHF.

The chain carries TRBV5-1 and TRBJ2-1; 7 bases are shared with TRBD1. The CDR3 is 15 amino acids. Germline V CDR1 and CDR2: SGHRS, YFSETQ. Trimming took 0 bases from V and 3 from J; bases not matched to a gene: 3. CDR3 region: CASSLEAGGYNEQFF. DNA for the CDR3: TGCGCCAGCAGCTTGGAAGCAGGGGGCTACAATGAGCAGTTCTTC.

The chain is built from TRBV30 and TRBJ1-1; 7 bases map to TRBD1. There are 12 residues in the CDR3. Trimming at V came to 5 bases and at J to 8 bases, leaving 8 bases not matched to a gene. Looked up from germline, CDR1 is GTSNPN and CDR2 is SVGIG (reference sequence). The CDR3 region has the DNA TGTGCCTGGCTCAGGGGGGATAAGGAAGCTTTCTTT. It translates to CAWLRGDKEAFF.

The rearrangement joins TRBV5-1 to TRBJ1-6; D not certain. Germline V gene sequence: CDR1 SGHRS, CDR2 YFSETQ. The CDR3 totals 16 residues. V was clipped by 2 bases and J by 9 bases, with 18 bases between them. CDR3 residues: CASSFDRVTEASPLHF. CDR3 coding DNA: TGCGCCAGCAGCTTTGACCGGGTCACGGAGGCTTCACCCCTCCACTTT. Supplemented by reference TRBV5-1 and TRBJ1-6, the full variable domain reads KAGVTQTPRYLIKTRGQQVTLSCSPISGHRSVSWYQQTPGQGLQFLFEYFSETQRNKGNFPGRFSGRQFSNSRSEMNVSTLELGDSALYLCASSFDRVTEASPLHFGNGTRLTVT.

This chain uses TRBV5-5 with TRBJ2-4; TRBD2 is a possible D gene (6 bases). The V gene lost 6 bases and the J gene lost 6 bases, with 25 bases spanning the gap. The CDR3 length is 17 residues. Looked up from germline, CDR1 is SGHKS and CDR2 is YYEKEE (reference sequence). The CDR3 DNA reads TGTGCCAGCAACCTGGGGGGTCTCTCGGGAGTGGGAAACATTCAGTACTTC. Its protein is CASNLGGLSGVGNIQYF.

This clone was observed once. The rearrangement links TRBV6-5 to TRBJ2-1, with D maybe TRBD2 (6 bases). V was pared by 6 bases and J by 1 base, with 10 bases between. The CDR3 has 14 residues. Germline V gene lookup returns CDR1 MNHEY and CDR2 SVGAGI. The DNA of the CDR3 is TGTGCCAGCAGCCCCGGGGGTTCCTACAATGAGCAGTTCTTC. Protein: CASSPGGSYNEQFF.

This chain links TRBV9 with TRBJ1-6; D is uncertain. Trimming shortened V by 4 bases and J by 3 bases, and 11 bases separated the two germline ends. CDR1 SGDLS and CDR2 YYNGEE come from the germline V gene. The CDR3 runs to 15 residues. The CDR3 sequence is CASSLSQFYNSPLHF. In DNA, the CDR3 is TGTGCCAGCAGCCTGAGTCAATTCTATAATTCACCCCTCCACTTT.

The chain links TRBV6-5 to TRBJ2-2; D perhaps matches TRBD2 (5 bases). The CDR3 has 13 residues. V was clipped by 6 bases and J by 5 bases, with 10 bases between them. Germline loops: CDR1 MNHEY, CDR2 SVGAGI. CDR3 in amino acids: CASRLLGTGELFF. The DNA of the CDR3 is TGTGCCAGCAGACTACTAGGAACCGGGGAGCTGTTTTTT.

A remark on this clone: Germline is not matched at one junction end, which may reflect a read error. The V and J genes are TRBV19 and TRBJ1-2, with TRBD1 identical over 8 bases. The CDR3 extends over 13 amino acids. CDR1 and CDR2 (germline): LNHDA, SQIVND (reference sequence). The CDR3 sequence is CASSEEIGTGGNF. CDR3 nucleotide sequence: TGTGCCAGTAGTGAAGAAATTGGGACAGGTGGCAACTTC.

V usage is TRBV11-2 and J usage is TRBJ2-3, with 7 bases that match TRBD2. The V segment lost 2 bases and the J segment 4 bases; nucleotides outside the gene matches: 9. This CDR3 spans 16 amino acids. CDR1 is SGHAT, CDR2 FQNNGV, per germline. CDR3 in amino acids: CASSLIPAGTADTQYF. The CDR3 DNA sequence: TGTGCCAGCAGCTTAATTCCAGCGGGAACTGCAGATACGCAGTATTTT. Full variable domain (rest looked up from reference TRBV11-2 and TRBJ2-3): EAGVAQSPRYKIIEKRQSVAFWCNPISGHATLYWYQQILGQGPKLLIQFQNNGVVDDSQLPKDRFSAERLKGVDSTLKIQPAKLEDSAVYLCASSLIPAGTADTQYFGPGTRLTVL.

V gene TRBV2 combines with J gene TRBJ2-7; D not resolved. Germline CDR1 SNHLY, CDR2 FYNNEI. The CDR3 has 12 amino acids. V dropped 6 bases and J dropped 6 bases, with 12 bases sitting between them. The CDR3 DNA is TGTGCCAGCAGGGCGCGGTTTGTCGAGCAGTACTTC. Its translation is CASRARFVEQYF.